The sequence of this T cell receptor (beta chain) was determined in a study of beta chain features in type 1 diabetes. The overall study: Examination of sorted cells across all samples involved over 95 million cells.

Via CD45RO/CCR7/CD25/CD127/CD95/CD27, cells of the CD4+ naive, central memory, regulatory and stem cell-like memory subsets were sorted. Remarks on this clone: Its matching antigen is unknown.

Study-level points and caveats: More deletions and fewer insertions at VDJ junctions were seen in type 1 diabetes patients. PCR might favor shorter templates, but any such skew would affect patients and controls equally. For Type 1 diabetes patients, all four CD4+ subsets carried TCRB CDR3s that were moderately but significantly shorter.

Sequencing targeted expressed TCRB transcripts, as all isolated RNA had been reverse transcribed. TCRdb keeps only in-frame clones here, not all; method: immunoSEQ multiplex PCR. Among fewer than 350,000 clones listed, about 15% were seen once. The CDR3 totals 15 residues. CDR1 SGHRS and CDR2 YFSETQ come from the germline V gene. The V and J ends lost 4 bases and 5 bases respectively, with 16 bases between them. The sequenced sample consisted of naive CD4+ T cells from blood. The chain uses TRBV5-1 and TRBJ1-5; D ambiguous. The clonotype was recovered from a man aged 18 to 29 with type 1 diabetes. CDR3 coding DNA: TGCGCCAGCAGCCCGTTGGCGGGGAGGGATCAGCCCCAGCATTTT. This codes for CASSPLAGRDQPQHF.